In its sample, the clone carrying this T cell receptor (beta chain) was seen many times. Generated by immunoSEQ multiplex PCR, the TCRdb table keeps only in-frame clones and is missing some. Of about 220,000 clones in the sample, over 65% were seen once. This sample is drawn from a study of blood T cell repertoires in COVID-19. In the study overall: Samples representing acute and convalescent COVID-19 were sourced from the United States, Italy and Spain.

Enrolled through a virtual design, the participants were between roughly 18 and 90 years of age and came from about two dozen US areas. Cohort allocation depended upon clinical history that participants reported. Either two negative PCRs, clearance, or symptom resolution qualified Cohort 3 donors as recovered. Germline V CDR1 and CDR2: LNHDA, SQIVND (reference sequence). CDR3 length: 15 residues. The germline V and J ends were trimmed by 10 bases and 0 bases, with 16 bases remaining between them. V usage is TRBV19 and J usage is TRBJ1-5, with unresolved D. This TCR derives from a woman in her sixties who had recovered from COVID-19. The specimen was PBMCs or T cells enriched from blood (not recorded which). The CDR3 sequence: CATGQDSDSNQPQHF. The DNA of the CDR3 is TGTGCCACCGGGCAGGACTCCGATAGCAATCAGCCCCAGCATTTT.